Many counts were recorded for the clone carrying this TCR beta chain. Its antigen remains unidentified. Thyroid surgery had not been preceded by any treatment in any patient. The data were taken from a study of metastatic and nonmetastatic thyroid tumors. Overall study results and limits: Reported TCR beta diversity, measured in blood and tumor, was significantly higher for malignant thyroid tumors than for benign nodules.

CDR3 size: 14 residues. Deletions cut 1 base from V and 0 bases from J, with 7 bases between. Per the germline V gene, CDR1 is GTSNPN and CDR2 is SVGIG (reference sequence). TCRdb re-processed the PCR reads through MiXCR. The sample contains 30,000 to 35,000 clones, around 32% of which appear only once. J is TRBJ1-3 and V is TRBV30, with D hard to call. This TCR was recovered from a female donor with papillary thyroid cancer or a benign thyroid nodule (not recorded which). Some clones in this sample may be carry-over from other donors' samples. Sequenced input: blood. This CDR3 reads CAWSAWSSGNTIYF. In nucleotides, the CDR3 is TGTGCCTGGAGTGCATGGAGCTCTGGAAACACCATATATTTT.